Presented here are 30 T cell receptor beta chains from one specimen sequenced in a study of T cells in Graves' hyperthyroidism and ophthalmopathy (dated by TCRdb to between 2019 and 2020). The method was multiplex PCR. Sequencer: Illumina HiSeq 2000. The TCR beta CDR3 regions were amplified from the RNA transcripts. The first round of RT-PCR for the TCR CDR3 was performed with the HTBI primer set and the Qiagen OneStep RT-PCR kit. Through fastp at Q25 and MiXCR, TCRdb rebuilt clones from the public reads, retaining in-frame beta chains. Each record represents a unique CDR3 protein, reported with the most common genes and DNA among its rows. The table for this sample lists about 380,000 distinct CDR3 sequences; 13% of them were counted only once. The top ten constitute less than 25% of the sample. Sequencing was done on a sample of blood. These receptors all stem from a man aged 25 to 40 with Graves' hyperthyroidism that later progressed to Graves' ophthalmopathy.

This clonotype was counted ten times or more. The chain joins TRBV27 to TRBJ2-1; the D is unclear. The CDR3 extends over 14 amino acids. Between the trimmed V and J ends, which lost 3 bases and 1 base, there was a span of 7 bases. Germline values: CDR1 MNHEY, CDR2 SMNVEV (reference sequence). Written as DNA, the CDR3 is TGTGCCAGCAGTTTGAGTTTTTCCTACAATGAGCAGTTCTTC. It specifies CASSLSFSYNEQFF.

The table lists this clonotype with a few counts. As DNA, the CDR3 is TGTGCCAGCAGCTTGGATGTTAGGGGCTATGGCTACACCTTC. The encoded protein is CASSLDVRGYGYTF. This chain uses TRBV5-5 with TRBJ1-2; D is perhaps TRBD1 (5 bases). V was shortened by 0 bases and J by 4 bases, with 10 bases between the two germline ends. The germline V gene has CDR1 SGHKS and CDR2 YYEKEE (reference sequence). The CDR3 spans 14 residues.

This clonotype was detected only once. The chain links TRBV28 to TRBJ2-7; D may be TRBD1 (6 bases). Germline V gives CDR1 MDHEN, CDR2 SYDVKM. V dropped 7 bases and J dropped 0 bases, with 19 bases sitting between them. The CDR3 sequence is 16 residues long. The CDR3 DNA reads as TGTGCCAGCACTTCGGCATCCGGGACACACTCCTACGAGCAGTACTTC. Translated, it gives CASTSASGTHSYEQYF.

This clonotype was observed at least ten times. This rearrangement joins TRBV10-3 to TRBJ2-3; 14 nucleotides agree with TRBD2. The J segment lost 4 bases and the V segment lost 10 bases, leaving 7 bases of the junction unmatched. From germline, CDR1 is ENHRY and CDR2 SYGVKD. The CDR3 sequence is 15 residues long. The DNA of the CDR3 is TGTGCCACGAAGACTAGCGGGGGGGCTGCAGATACGCAGTATTTT. Its translation: CATKTSGGAADTQYF.

The chain employs TRBV30 and TRBJ2-3; weak D call: TRBD1 (6 bases). Trimming removed 2 bases at V and 2 bases at J, with 14 bases between. The germline gives CDR1 GTSNPN, CDR2 SVGIG (reference sequence). The CDR3 extends over 15 amino acids. The CDR3 DNA reads as TGTGCCTGGAGTAATAGCAGGGGCCCCACAGATACGCAGTATTTT. Protein product: CAWSNSRGPTDTQYF.

The chain couples TRBV27 to TRBJ1-5; D not certain. The CDR3 totals 15 residues. Germline CDR1 reads MNHEY; CDR2 reads SMNVEV (reference sequence). The V gene lost 6 bases and the J gene lost 5 bases, with 17 bases spanning the gap. CDR3 sequence reads: CASSLTTPVHQPQHF. Written as DNA, the CDR3 is TGTGCCAGCAGCCTAACGACCCCAGTTCATCAGCCCCAGCATTTT.

There are many counts of this clonotype. The V and J genes are TRBV28 and TRBJ1-5; no reliable D call. V lost 11 bases and J lost 11, with 19 bases in between. The V gene's germline CDR1 is MDHEN and CDR2 SYDVKM. The CDR3 is 12 residues long. CDR3 sequence reads: CALGQSPLAQHF. The CDR3, as DNA: TGTGCCTTAGGGCAGTCGCCACTGGCCCAGCATTTT.

This clonotype was observed a few times. This sequence joins TRBV14 and TRBJ1-2; 9 bases fit TRBD1. Germline CDR1 is SGHDN and CDR2 is FVKESK. The junction had 7 bases not matched to a gene; V was cut back by 3 bases and J by 5 bases. CDR3 length: 15 amino acids. Written as DNA, the CDR3 is TGTGCCAGCAGCCAGAAAACCGGGACAGGGTATGGCTACACCTTC. This sequence encodes CASSQKTGTGYGYTF. The complete variable domain, with remaining parts taken from reference TRBV14 and TRBJ1-2, reads EAGVTQFPSHSVIEKGQTVTLRCDPISGHDNLYWYRRVMGKEIKFLLHFVKESKQDESGMPNNRFLAERTGGTYSTLKVQPAELEDSGVYFCASSQKTGTGYGYTFGSGTRLTVV.

The sample holds one count of this clonotype. A single base separates this from a much larger clone, so it may be a read error. This sequence joins TRBV11-2 and TRBJ2-7, with 8 bases fitting TRBD1. Per the germline V gene, CDR1 is SGHAT and CDR2 is FQNNGV. V lost 5 bases and J lost 3; bases outside the gene matches: 9. There are 15 residues in the CDR3. CDR3 sequence reads: CASSQGAGGYYEQYF. The DNA of the CDR3 is TGTGCCAGCAGCCAGGGGGCAGGGGGCTACTACGAGCAGTACTTC.

The J gene is TRBJ1-6, the V gene TRBV5-1; 8 nucleotides match TRBD1. This CDR3 is built from 16 residues. Unmatched junction bases numbered 11, after V lost 4 bases and J lost 8 bases. CDR1 and CDR2 from the germline V gene are SGHRS and YFSETQ. In nucleotides, the CDR3 is TGCGCCAGCAGCCCAAGGACAGGGACTATTGATTCACCCCTCCACTTT. Translating it yields CASSPRTGTIDSPLHF. Together with reference TRBV5-1 and TRBJ1-6, the CDR3 gives the full variable domain: KAGVTQTPRYLIKTRGQQVTLSCSPISGHRSVSWYQQTPGQGLQFLFEYFSETQRNKGNFPGRFSGRQFSNSRSEMNVSTLELGDSALYLCASSPRTGTIDSPLHFGNGTRLTVT.

In its sample, this clonotype was seen once. This sequence may be a read error, since a much larger clone differs from it by one base. This chain uses TRBV12-3 or TRBV12-4 with TRBJ1-1; 9 positions match TRBD1. V was clipped by 5 bases and J by 4 bases; unmatched bases: 8. This CDR3 spans 15 amino acids. As DNA, the CDR3 is TGTGCCAGCAGTGAAGGACAGGGGAACAGCACTGAAGCTTTCTTT. Protein sequence: CASSEGQGNSTEAFF.

This clonotype has a handful of counts. V usage is TRBV3-1 and J usage is TRBJ2-7, with 9 nucleotides matching TRBD1. V lost 4 bases, J lost 2 bases, and 6 bases stayed unmatched. The germline gives CDR1 LGHDT, CDR2 YNNKEL (reference sequence). This CDR3 comprises 15 residues. Here the CDR3 reads CASSLGQGRPYEQYF. The CDR3 coding sequence is TGTGCCAGCAGCCTAGGACAGGGGAGGCCCTACGAGCAGTACTTC.

This clonotype was picked up many times. The V call is TRBV11-2, the J call TRBJ2-7; D is ambiguous. V was cut by 2 bases and J by 3 bases, with 11 bases left in between. There are 14 residues in the CDR3. Germline values: CDR1 SGHAT, CDR2 FQNNGV. The CDR3 sequence is CASSLQARIYEQYF. The DNA for the CDR3 is TGTGCCAGCAGCTTACAGGCGAGAATCTACGAGCAGTACTTC. Using reference TRBV11-2 and TRBJ2-7 for the parts outside the CDR3, the full variable domain is EAGVAQSPRYKIIEKRQSVAFWCNPISGHATLYWYQQILGQGPKLLIQFQNNGVVDDSQLPKDRFSAERLKGVDSTLKIQPAKLEDSAVYLCASSLQARIYEQYFGPGTRLTVT.

The chain recombines TRBV12-3 or TRBV12-4 with TRBJ2-1; the match to TRBD1 covers 8 bases. The CDR3 consists of 16 residues. The V and J ends lost 6 bases and 2 bases, in that order; junction bases with no gene match: 9. This CDR3 reads CASSIIQGATYNEQFF. As DNA, the CDR3 is TGTGCCAGCAGCATCATTCAGGGGGCCACCTACAATGAGCAGTTCTTC.

This clonotype was recorded at least ten times. This rearrangement joins TRBV28 to TRBJ2-2, with 11 bases fitting TRBD2. Germline CDR1 is MDHEN and CDR2 is SYDVKM. The CDR3 totals 21 residues. V was clipped by 2 bases and J by 1 base; unmatched bases: 15. The CDR3 nucleotides read TGTGCCAGCAGTTTACCCGGTTGGGTAGCGGGGGGGCCTAAGAACACCGGGGAGCTGTTTTTT. This sequence encodes CASSLPGWVAGGPKNTGELFF.

This clonotype showed up just a few times. The chain combines TRBV30 with TRBJ2-7, with 8 bases aligning to TRBD1. This CDR3 contains 15 residues. With V trimmed by 3 bases and J by 3 bases, 10 bases remained unmatched. Germline loops: CDR1 GTSNPN, CDR2 SVGIG (reference sequence). CDR3 sequence: CAWSYYGTGGYEQYF. CDR3 sequence (DNA): TGTGCCTGGAGCTACTACGGGACAGGAGGCTACGAGCAGTACTTC.

This clonotype was observed a few times. The chain recombines TRBV6-2 or TRBV6-3 with TRBJ1-2; D might be TRBD1 (6 bases). V lost 3 bases and J lost 3, with 8 bases in between. Germline V gene lookup returns CDR1 MNHEY and CDR2 SVGEGT. The CDR3 sequence is 13 residues long. CDR3 nucleotides: TGTGCCAGCAGTTATTGGACAGACTATGGCTACACCTTC. It codes for CASSYWTDYGYTF.

DNA for the CDR3: TGTGCCAGCAGTTACAAGGGACTCCGGGGCGGGGCCCAGTACTTC. Residues: CASSYKGLRGGAQYF. The V and J genes are TRBV6-6 and TRBJ2-5; a possible D gene is TRBD2 (6 bases). Trimming stripped 2 bases from V and 9 bases from J, with 19 bases between. CDR1 is MNHNY, CDR2 SVGAGI, per germline (reference sequence). The CDR3 extends over 15 amino acids.

The sample holds many counts of this clonotype. The chain recombines TRBV20-1 with TRBJ2-3, with 15 bases matching TRBD2. Germline-derived CDR1 and CDR2 are DFQATT and SNEGSKA (reference sequence). The CDR3 runs to 15 residues. V trimming: 5 bases; J trimming: 0 bases; junction bases outside the gene matches: 0. The CDR3 is CSAGLAGGSTDTQYF. The DNA of the CDR3 is TGCAGTGCTGGACTAGCGGGGGGGAGCACAGATACGCAGTATTTT.

The rearrangement joins TRBV12-3 or TRBV12-4 to TRBJ2-7; D possibly corresponds to TRBD1 (5 bases). Trimming removed 4 bases at V and 6 bases at J, with 10 bases between. This CDR3 region has 12 residues. The CDR3, as DNA: TGTGCCAGCAGTTACCAGGGTTCCGAGCAGTACTTC. Its protein is CASSYQGSEQYF.

This clonotype was recorded many times. This chain joins TRBV6-1 and TRBJ1-6, with TRBD1 identical over 7 bases. V lost 4 bases and J lost 2; bases outside the gene matches: 5. Germline CDR1 and CDR2: MNHNS and SASEGT. This CDR3 has 16 residues. The CDR3, as DNA: TGTGCCAGCAGTGTGACAGGGACGACCTATAATTCACCCCTCCACTTT. Amino acids: CASSVTGTTYNSPLHF.

This clonotype appeared many times. This sequence joins TRBV7-3 and TRBJ2-3; TRBD2 matches at 12 bases. V shed 1 base, J shed 3 bases, and the junction held 2 bases outside the gene matches. Germline V lookup: CDR1 SGHTA, CDR2 FQGTGA. The CDR3 contains 16 residues. CDR3 in DNA: TGTGCCAGCAGCTTAAGGCTAGCGGGGGGGACAGATACGCAGTATTTT. Protein sequence: CASSLRLAGGTDTQYF.

The chain joins TRBV4-2 to TRBJ2-3, with 15 bases matching TRBD2. The CDR3 length is 18 residues. V dropped 0 bases and J dropped 5; count of bases not matched to a gene: 6. CDR1 LGHNA and CDR2 YNFKEQ come from the germline V gene. The CDR3 protein is CASSQESWTSGGGDTQYF. The CDR3, as DNA: TGTGCCAGCAGCCAAGAAAGTTGGACTAGCGGGGGGGGAGATACGCAGTATTTT.

This clonotype was seen ten or more times. V usage is TRBV28 and J usage is TRBJ1-5; TRBD1 matches at 7 bases. Germline loops: CDR1 MDHEN, CDR2 SYDVKM. The CDR3 loop spans 13 amino acids. Trimming removed 4 bases from V and 9 bases from J; junction bases left unmatched: 6. The CDR3 bases are TGTGCCAGCAGTTCACAGGGGAGGTGGCCCCAGCATTTT. This codes for CASSSQGRWPQHF.

This chain links TRBV28 with TRBJ2-2; D might be TRBD2 (6 bases). The V gene's germline CDR1 is MDHEN and CDR2 SYDVKM. The V end lost 6 bases, the J end lost 7 bases, and 9 bases lay between the germline ends. The CDR3 covers 12 residues. The CDR3 protein is CASRKAGGELFF. CDR3 in DNA: TGTGCCAGCAGAAAAGCGGGCGGGGAGCTGTTTTTT.

This clonotype was counted at least ten times. The rearrangement uses TRBV7-9 and TRBJ2-3, with a weak D call TRBD2 (5 bases). The CDR3 totals 15 residues. Germline-derived CDR1 and CDR2 are SEHNR and FQNEAQ (reference sequence). The ends were cut back, 5 bases at V and 0 bases at J, with 12 bases in the middle. This chain's CDR3 is CASSLQRSSTDTQYF. The CDR3 coding sequence is TGTGCCAGCAGCCTACAGCGGTCGAGCACAGATACGCAGTATTTT.

There are a few counts of this clonotype. The V and J genes are TRBV7-9 and TRBJ2-7; 8 positions agree with TRBD1. CDR3 size: 13 residues. V dropped 3 bases and J dropped 7; count of bases not matched to a gene: 5. Germline assignment: CDR1 SEHNR and CDR2 FQNEAQ (reference sequence). CDR3 sequence reads: CASSFQGAFEQYF. The CDR3 DNA follows: TGTGCCAGCAGCTTTCAGGGGGCTTTTGAGCAGTACTTC.

This clonotype was detected only a few times. The chain joins TRBV11-3 to TRBJ1-2; D unresolved. The CDR3 is made up of 15 amino acids. The germline V and J ends were trimmed by 5 bases and 0 bases, with 13 bases remaining between them. The germline CDR1 and CDR2 sequences are SGHNT and YENEEA. This CDR3 is CASSPRTNPNYGYTF. CDR3 coding DNA: TGTGCCAGCAGCCCGAGAACAAACCCTAACTATGGCTACACCTTC.

The J gene is TRBJ2-5, the V gene TRBV12-3 or TRBV12-4; no clear D gene. The CDR3 is made up of 11 amino acids. V lost 6 bases, J lost 7 bases, and 9 bases lay in between. CDR3 nucleotides: TGTGCCAGCAGCCAAGATGGGACCCAGTACTTC. Translated, it gives CASSQDGTQYF.

This clonotype was counted a few times. The V call is TRBV9, the J call TRBJ2-3; either TRBD1 or TRBD2 may fit D (5 bases each). In germline, CDR1 is SGDLS, CDR2 YYNGEE. This CDR3 spans 15 amino acids. With 2 bases removed from V and 2 bases from J, the gap between germline ends came to 12 bases. The CDR3 region is CASSVGAGTTDTQYF. Written as DNA, the CDR3 is TGTGCCAGCAGCGTCGGGGCAGGGACCACAGATACGCAGTATTTT.